Sequencing of this T cell receptor beta chain was carried out in a study of patients and donors after allogeneic stem cell transplantation. TCRdb reanalysed the RT-PCR reads using MiXCR and keeps one entry per CDR3 protein. The table shows roughly 200,000 distinct CDR3 sequences, with 38% occurring only once. The receptor was isolated from a human donor who was either an allogeneic HSCT recipient or a stem cell or donor lymphocyte infusion donor (not recorded which). It is not recorded whose cells these are; they may come from a transplant donor. The sample comprised blood, either unsorted or a sorted T cell fraction (not recorded which).

CDR3 bases: TGTGCCAGCAGTCCCCAGGGGGGGAGGGCGGAAGAGACCCAGTACTTC. Protein sequence: CASSPQGGRAEETQYF. The chain joins TRBV6-5 to TRBJ2-5, with D perhaps matching TRBD1 or TRBD2 (7 bases each). The CDR3 covers 16 residues. Germline loops: CDR1 MNHEY, CDR2 SVGAGI. V lost 5 bases, J lost 3 bases, and 19 bases lay in between.